These 29 T cell receptor beta chains share one sample of origin, sequenced in a study of blood T cell repertoires in COVID-19. This table comes from immunoSEQ multiplex PCR, and its TCRdb copy is limited to in-frame clones, with some not included. This table holds over 130,000 clones, 82% found once. Input material: peripheral blood. These receptors came from a woman of 80 years or more with acute or convalescent COVID-19.

This clone is a singleton in its sample. The rearrangement joins TRBV5-4 to TRBJ2-5; 11 nucleotides match TRBD2. CDR3 size: 16 residues. Germline CDR1 and CDR2: SGHNT and YYREEE (reference sequence). J was trimmed by 2 bases and V by 3 bases; bases with no gene match: 6. The CDR3 region has the DNA TGTGCCAGCAGCTCACCTAGCGGGAGGACTCAAGAGACCCAGTACTTC. Its protein is CASSSPSGRTQETQYF.

The chain has TRBV21-1 and TRBJ1-1. TRBV21-1 is marked as a pseudogene. CDR3 length: 16 residues. The CDR3 spells CASSKSWEDMGTEAFF. CDR3 nucleotides: TGTGCCAGCAGCAAAAGTTGGGAGGACATGGGAACTGAAGCTTTCTTT.

This rearrangement joins TRBV28 to TRBJ1-1; 7 nucleotides agree with TRBD1. The CDR3 runs 15 residues. V shed 5 bases, J shed 2 bases, and the junction held 8 bases outside the gene matches. Germline values: CDR1 MDHEN, CDR2 SYDVKM. The CDR3 sequence: CASSRRGTVNTEAFF. The DNA for the CDR3 is TGTGCCAGCAGTAGACGAGGGACAGTAAACACTGAAGCTTTCTTT.

V is TRBV19 and J is TRBJ1-1, with TRBD1 matching 9 bases. Losses at the gene ends were 4 bases for V and 6 bases for J; bases not matched to a gene: 9. The V gene's germline CDR1 is LNHDA and CDR2 SQIVND (reference sequence). The CDR3 runs 15 residues. In DNA form, the CDR3 reads TGTGCCAGTAGTAAAGGGGACAGGGTTGGTGCTGAAGCTTTCTTT. Translation gives CASSKGDRVGAEAFF. The variable domain in full, completed from reference TRBV19 and TRBJ1-1, reads DGGITQSPKYLFRKEGQNVTLSCEQNLNHDAMYWYRQDPGQGLRLIYYSQIVNDFQKGDIAEGYSVSREKKESFPLTVTSAQKNPTAFYLCASSKGDRVGAEAFFGQGTRLTVV.

The chain couples TRBV5-1 to TRBJ1-1, with D unresolved. CDR1 SGHRS and CDR2 YFSETQ come from the germline V gene. The length of the CDR3 is 14 residues. The V gene lost 1 base and the J gene lost 1 base, with 8 bases spanning the gap. CDR3 sequence reads: CASSLQTGNTEAFF. The CDR3 DNA reads TGCGCCAGCAGCTTGCAGACGGGGAACACTGAAGCTTTCTTT.

The V and J genes are TRBV15 and TRBJ1-1, with D perhaps TRBD1 (5 bases). Trimming cost V 5 bases and J 4 bases, with 23 bases left between them. The length of the CDR3 is 17 residues. Germline V gives CDR1 LNHNV, CDR2 YYDKDF (reference sequence). The DNA of the CDR3 is TGTGCCACCAGCGAAGAGAGCCTCAGTTGGGGGGTCACTGAAGCTTTCTTT. Residues: CATSEESLSWGVTEAFF.

This clone has just a few counts. The genes are TRBV28 and TRBJ1-4; maybe TRBD1 (5 bases). Germline V lookup: CDR1 MDHEN, CDR2 SYDVKM. Trimming removed 2 bases from V and 8 bases from J, with 15 bases in between. The CDR3 length is 15 residues. CDR3 loop: CASSLRGWGTEKLFF. The CDR3 bases are TGTGCCAGCAGTTTAAGGGGCTGGGGCACCGAAAAACTGTTTTTT.

This chain uses TRBV19 with TRBJ2-2; D gene unclear. V was pared by 7 bases and J by 6 bases, with 24 bases between. The CDR3 has 17 amino acids. The germline V gene has CDR1 LNHDA and CDR2 SQIVND (reference sequence). CDR3 residues: CASNGERRGMLAGELFF. The CDR3 nucleotides are TGTGCCAGTAACGGTGAGAGGAGAGGCATGCTTGCCGGGGAGCTGTTTTTT.

The rearrangement uses TRBV28 and TRBJ2-6, with TRBD1 matching over 9 bases. The J segment lost 1 base and the V segment lost 6 bases, leaving 16 bases of the junction unmatched. Germline CDR1 is MDHEN and CDR2 is SYDVKM. This CDR3 contains 20 residues. CDR3 nucleotides: TGTGCCAGCAGACGAGACACAACCGGGACAGGGCTGTCTGGGGCCAACGTCCTGACTTTC. Amino acid sequence: CASRRDTTGTGLSGANVLTF.

The chain combines TRBV5-1 with TRBJ2-7, with TRBD2 as a possible D gene (6 bases). CDR3 length equals 14 residues. Trimming took off 2 bases at V and 3 bases at J, with 12 bases between the two ends. The germline CDR1 and CDR2 sequences are SGHRS and YFSETQ. The CDR3 DNA follows: TGCGCCAGCAGCTTTGAGGGAGGAGACTACGAGCAGTACTTC. Translating gives CASSFEGGDYEQYF.

The chain employs TRBV5-1 and TRBJ2-5; no clear D gene. The V end lost 2 bases, the J end lost 7 bases, and 21 bases lay between the germline ends. The CDR3 extends over 16 amino acids. Germline-derived CDR1 and CDR2 are SGHRS and YFSETQ. The DNA for the CDR3 is TGCGCCAGCAGCTTTACTTCCTCCCCCTCTGGCGGGACCCAGTACTTC. Protein product: CASSFTSSPSGGTQYF.

The rearrangement joins TRBV4-1 to TRBJ2-2; no clear D. The germline V and J ends were trimmed by 2 bases and 6 bases, with 7 bases remaining between them. This CDR3 is built from 13 residues. CDR1 MGHRA and CDR2 YSYEKL come from the germline V gene. The CDR3: CASSQWPSGELFF. The DNA of the CDR3 is TGCGCCAGCAGCCAATGGCCCTCCGGGGAGCTGTTTTTT.

The chain recombines TRBV7-7 with TRBJ1-5; TRBD1 might be the D (6 bases). V was clipped by 1 base and J by 6 bases, with 16 bases between them. Germline lookup yields CDR1 SSHAT and CDR2 FNYEAQ (reference sequence). The CDR3 has 16 amino acids. In nucleotides, the CDR3 is TGTGCCAGCAGCTTAGTGGGAGGGGGGGAAGTTCAGCCCCAGCATTTT. Its translation is CASSLVGGGEVQPQHF.

The chain is built from TRBV13 and TRBJ2-7; 7 nucleotides agree with TRBD1. Germline V lookup: CDR1 PRHDT, CDR2 FYEKMQ (reference sequence). Trimming at V came to 6 bases and at J to 6 bases, leaving 8 bases not matched to a gene. CDR3 size: 13 residues. The CDR3 DNA sequence: TGTGCCAGCAGATTAACCGGGACAGCCGAGCAGTACTTC. It translates to CASRLTGTAEQYF. The variable domain in full, with the rest retrieved from reference TRBV13 and TRBJ2-7, is AAGVIQSPRHLIKEKRETATLKCYPIPRHDTVYWYQQGPGQDPQFLISFYEKMQSDKGSIPDRFSAQQFSDYHSELNMSSLELGDSALYFCASRLTGTAEQYFGPGTRLTVT.

This clone was recorded once. The gene calls are TRBV30 and TRBJ2-7; 7 bases fit TRBD2. Germline-derived CDR1 and CDR2 are GTSNPN and SVGIG (reference sequence). This CDR3 comprises 14 residues. V was pared by 3 bases and J by 4 bases, with 9 bases of the junction left unmatched. The CDR3 sequence: CAWSFSLAEYEQYF. The CDR3 coding sequence is TGTGCCTGGAGCTTCTCCCTAGCGGAGTACGAGCAGTACTTC.

This clone was counted a single time. The chain uses TRBV23-1 and TRBJ1-5; 7 bases fit TRBD1. TRBV23-1 is assigned to the ORF class and has an uncertain function. The CDR3 has 17 amino acids. The V gene end was trimmed by 2 bases and the J gene end by 5 bases; junction bases not matched to a gene: 12. This CDR3 reads CASSQLLRDSPHQPQHF. In DNA, the CDR3 is TGCGCCAGCAGTCAACTACTCCGGGACAGCCCTCATCAGCCCCAGCATTTT.

This chain links TRBV19 with TRBJ1-1; D is undetermined. V gave up 1 base and J gave up 1 base, with 10 bases separating them. This CDR3 has 15 residues. The V gene's germline CDR1 is LNHDA and CDR2 SQIVND (reference sequence). CDR3 loop: CASSIGWRANTEAFF. CDR3 nucleotides: TGTGCCAGTAGTATAGGATGGCGGGCGAACACTGAAGCTTTCTTT.

The V gene is TRBV9, the J gene TRBJ2-2; 9 bases align to TRBD2. Germline V gene sequence: CDR1 SGDLS, CDR2 YYNGEE. The CDR3 spans 15 residues. Trimming took 6 bases from V and 4 from J; bases not matched to a gene: 7. In DNA, the CDR3 is TGTGCCAGCACGGCGGGGGGGCCGGGCACCGGGGAGCTGTTTTTT. Amino acids: CASTAGGPGTGELFF.

The chain couples TRBV28 to TRBJ2-1, with 14 bases that match TRBD2. Per germline, CDR1 MDHEN and CDR2 SYDVKM. V was pared by 5 bases and J by 1 base, with 13 bases of the junction left unmatched. This CDR3 has 20 residues. The CDR3 DNA is TGTGCCAGCAGTCCCTGGACTAGCGGGGGGCCGGAGAGGTCCTACAATGAGCAGTTCTTC. Its translation is CASSPWTSGGPERSYNEQFF.

The chain carries TRBV19 and TRBJ1-1; TRBD1 might be the D (5 bases). V dropped 7 bases and J dropped 0 bases, with 9 bases sitting between them. CDR1 and CDR2 (germline): LNHDA, SQIVND (reference sequence). The CDR3 spans 13 residues. CDR3 bases: TGTGCCAGTATCCAGGGAATGAACACTGAAGCTTTCTTT. Its translation is CASIQGMNTEAFF.

This clone appeared a single time. The V gene is TRBV2, the J gene TRBJ1-6; possible D gene TRBD1, 6 bases. V was clipped by 7 bases and J by 7 bases, with 23 bases between them. The CDR3 runs 17 residues. Germline V lookup: CDR1 SNHLY, CDR2 FYNNEI. DNA for the CDR3: TGTGCCAGCATTAGTGGTGTTTCAGGGGAAGGAAATTCACCCCTCCACTTT. The encoded protein is CASISGVSGEGNSPLHF.

The chain joins TRBV6-4 to TRBJ2-3, with TRBD1 matching 9 bases. This CDR3 comprises 14 residues. With 5 bases clipped from V and 4 bases from J, the junction kept 4 bases outside the gene matches. CDR1 and CDR2 (germline): MRHNA, SNTAGT. The CDR3 DNA sequence: TGTGCCAGCAGTAGGGACAGGGAGGCAGATACGCAGTATTTT. Translation: CASSRDREADTQYF.

This chain joins TRBV30 and TRBJ1-5; D is ambiguous. The length of the CDR3 is 16 residues. CDR1 is GTSNPN and CDR2 is SVGIG in the germline V gene (reference sequence). V shed 0 bases and J shed 3 bases, with 15 bases lying between them. The DNA of the CDR3 is TGTGCCTGGAGTGTAGGAGGCCGGGCGGCCAATCAGCCCCAGCATTTT. Its translation: CAWSVGGRAANQPQHF.

The V and J genes are TRBV11-2 and TRBJ2-1, with TRBD2 identical over 8 bases. V gave up 9 bases and J gave up 0 bases; unmatched junction bases: 13. The CDR3 is made up of 17 amino acids. Per germline, CDR1 SGHAT and CDR2 FQNNGV. CDR3 sequence: CASRGGPSLFSYNEQFF. The CDR3 nucleotides are TGTGCCAGTCGCGGGGGGCCCTCTCTATTCTCCTACAATGAGCAGTTCTTC.

The V gene is TRBV23-1, the J gene TRBJ1-5; D not certain. Being an ORF, TRBV23-1 has a function that is uncertain. V dropped 2 bases and J dropped 0 bases, with 17 bases sitting between them. CDR3 size: 18 residues. Here the CDR3 DNA reads TGCGCCAGCAGTCAACCTAGCTCGACACGATATAGCAATCAGCCCCAGCATTTT. As protein: CASSQPSSTRYSNQPQHF.

The chain joins TRBV13 to TRBJ2-7; no firm D call. From germline, CDR1 is PRHDT and CDR2 FYEKMQ (reference sequence). Between the trimmed V and J ends, which lost 6 bases and 4 bases, there was a span of 22 bases. The CDR3 is 16 amino acids. The CDR3 sequence: CASSSAMVEADYEQYF. The CDR3 bases are TGTGCCAGCAGTTCAGCCATGGTAGAGGCGGATTACGAGCAGTACTTC.

V and J are TRBV28 and TRBJ2-6; no clear D gene. Germline lookup yields CDR1 MDHEN and CDR2 SYDVKM. The V end lost 10 bases, the J end lost 0 bases, and 10 bases lay between the germline ends. This CDR3 contains 14 residues. The CDR3 sequence: CATVQPSGANVLTF. The CDR3 DNA follows: TGTGCCACCGTACAGCCCTCTGGGGCCAACGTCCTGACTTTC.

This chain uses TRBV7-7 with TRBJ2-1; 11 bases fit TRBD1. CDR1 and CDR2 from the germline V gene are SSHAT and FNYEAQ (reference sequence). The junction had 3 bases not matched to a gene; V was cut back by 5 bases and J by 6 bases. The CDR3 extends over 14 amino acids. CDR3 sequence (DNA): TGTGCCAGCAGCCGGGGGACAGGGGGCAATGAGCAGTTCTTC. It is translated as CASSRGTGGNEQFF.

The chain links TRBV3-1 (or the pseudogene TRBV3-2) to TRBJ2-1; 8 nucleotides match TRBD2. CDR1 and CDR2 from the germline V gene are LGHDT and YNNKEL (reference sequence). This CDR3 comprises 15 residues. V lost 4 bases to trimming and J lost 9 bases; unmatched junction nucleotides: 11. CDR3 in amino acids: CASSPTPGLEGEQFF. The DNA for the CDR3 is TGTGCCAGCAGCCCTACCCCGGGACTAGAGGGTGAGCAGTTCTTC.